A single sample gave rise to the 28 T cell receptor beta chains below, sequenced in a study of blood T cell repertoires in COVID-19. This table comes from immunoSEQ multiplex PCR, and its TCRdb copy is limited to in-frame clones, with some not included. The profile covers nearly 50,000 clones, with around 86% appearing a single time and approximately 2.1% taken by the ten largest. The specimen was peripheral blood. The receptor source for this set is an older woman with acute or convalescent COVID-19.

This clone was found once. The chain combines TRBV28 with TRBJ1-5, with D uncertain. Germline V gene lookup returns CDR1 MDHEN and CDR2 SYDVKM. V was pared by 6 bases and J by 12 bases, with 15 bases between. This CDR3 is built from 12 residues. The CDR3 is CASRLGSRRQHF. The DNA of the CDR3 is TGTGCCAGCAGGCTGGGCTCAAGACGCCAGCATTTT.

CDR3 DNA sequence: TGTGCCAGCAGCTCCGGACAGGGCTACGTACGGATGTCGGCTTTCTTT. Translating it yields CASSSGQGYVRMSAFF. This chain links TRBV5-8 with TRBJ1-1, with TRBD1 identical over 8 bases. This CDR3 is built from 16 residues. Trimming removed 3 bases from V and 11 bases from J; junction bases left unmatched: 18. Germline CDR1 is SGHTS and CDR2 is YDEGEE. The variable domain in full, with the rest retrieved from reference TRBV5-8 and TRBJ1-1, is EAGVTQSPTHLIKTRGQQATLRCSPISGHTSVYWYQQALGLGLQFLLWYDEGEERNRGNFPPRFSGRQFPNYSSELNVNALELEDSALYLCASSSGQGYVRMSAFFGQGTRLTVV.

The CDR3: CASSLALDPIETQYF. The CDR3 nucleotides read TGTGCCAGCAGCTTAGCTCTAGACCCAATAGAGACCCAGTACTTC. J is TRBJ2-5 and V is TRBV11-1; the D is unclear. The CDR3 runs to 15 residues. Germline V lookup: CDR1 SGHAT, CDR2 FQDESV (reference sequence). V gave up 0 bases and J gave up 4 bases, with 12 bases separating them. The variable domain in full, with the rest retrieved from reference TRBV11-1 and TRBJ2-5, is EAEVAQSPRYKITEKSQAVAFWCDPISGHATLYWYRQILGQGPELLVQFQDESVVDDSQLPKDRFSAERLKGVDSTLKIQPAELGDSAMYLCASSLALDPIETQYFGPGTRLLVL.

This clone was recorded a few times. The CDR3 coding sequence is TGTGCCAGTAGTAGGTCCCTGGGACAGGGGGAATTCGGCGGAAACACCATATATTTT. It encodes CASSRSLGQGEFGGNTIYF. V and J are TRBV19 and TRBJ1-3; 11 nucleotides agree with TRBD1. Looked up from germline, CDR1 is LNHDA and CDR2 is SQIVND (reference sequence). This CDR3 comprises 19 residues. With V trimmed by 4 bases and J by 4 bases, 15 bases remained unmatched.

The V gene is TRBV7-3, the J gene TRBJ2-3, with D perhaps matching TRBD2 (6 bases). V shed 0 bases and J shed 0 bases, with 19 bases lying between them. CDR1 is SGHTA and CDR2 is FQGTGA in the germline V gene. CDR3 size: 19 residues. CDR3 bases: TGTGCCAGCAGCTTAACTAGCGGAAGTTATGGATCTAGCACAGATACGCAGTATTTT. Its translation is CASSLTSGSYGSSTDTQYF.

J is TRBJ1-3 and V is TRBV4-2, with a weak D call TRBD1 (5 bases). The CDR3 totals 19 residues. Germline assignment: CDR1 LGHNA and CDR2 YNFKEQ. With 1 base removed from V and 0 bases from J, the gap between germline ends came to 19 bases. The CDR3 coding sequence is TGTGCCAGCAGCCAAGGGGGCAGCCCTACTATACTCTCTGGAAACACCATATATTTT. This codes for CASSQGGSPTILSGNTIYF.

The chain combines TRBV2 with TRBJ2-7; D perhaps matches TRBD1 (6 bases). In germline, CDR1 is SNHLY, CDR2 FYNNEI. V was shortened by 7 bases and J by 0 bases, with 10 bases between the two germline ends. The CDR3 is made up of 13 amino acids. This CDR3 reads CASTRTVSYEQYF. CDR3 coding DNA: TGTGCCAGCACTAGGACAGTCTCCTACGAGCAGTACTTC.

The rearrangement uses TRBV4-1 and TRBJ2-5; TRBD1 matches at 7 bases. Germline CDR1 MGHRA, CDR2 YSYEKL. Trimming at V came to 1 base and at J to 5 bases, leaving 4 bases not matched to a gene. The CDR3 extends over 14 amino acids. As DNA, the CDR3 is TGCGCCAGCAGCCAAGGACAGGGAAGGGAGACCCAGTACTTC. Translating it yields CASSQGQGRETQYF.

The rearrangement uses TRBV3-1 (or the pseudogene TRBV3-2) and TRBJ1-2; D is unclear. Germline V gene data show CDR1 as LGHDT and CDR2 as YNNKEL (reference sequence). V was trimmed by 1 base and J by 4 bases, leaving 16 bases between them. The CDR3 spans 16 residues. CDR3 bases: TGTGCCAGCAGCCAAGTTTCGGTCACCGGCGGCTATGGCTACACCTTC. It codes for CASSQVSVTGGYGYTF.

The chain combines TRBV6-6 with TRBJ2-2, with 7 positions matching TRBD1. This CDR3 comprises 15 residues. The V gene end was trimmed by 6 bases and the J gene end by 0 bases; junction bases not matched to a gene: 4. In germline, CDR1 is MNHNY, CDR2 SVGAGI (reference sequence). CDR3 nucleotides: TGTGCCAGCAGGGGGACAGTCGCGAACACCGGGGAGCTGTTTTTT. Its protein is CASRGTVANTGELFF.

The rearrangement links TRBV6-6 to TRBJ1-1; 11 nucleotides align to TRBD1. CDR1 is MNHNY, CDR2 SVGAGI, per germline (reference sequence). V was clipped by 6 bases and J by 7 bases; unmatched bases: 4. The CDR3 runs to 13 residues. The CDR3 sequence is CASSRTGGREAFF. DNA of the CDR3: TGTGCCAGCAGCCGGACAGGGGGCCGTGAAGCTTTCTTT.

This chain connects TRBV7-2 to TRBJ1-2; no firm D call. The CDR3 covers 14 residues. CDR1 is SGHTA and CDR2 is FQGNSA in the germline V gene. The V end lost 1 base, the J end lost 8 bases, and 14 bases lay between the germline ends. CDR3 residues: CASSLVGGLEGYTF. Here the CDR3 DNA reads TGTGCCAGCAGCTTAGTCGGCGGGCTGGAGGGCTACACCTTC.

The chain uses TRBV7-2 and TRBJ1-3; D is ambiguous. The V gene lost 6 bases and the J gene lost 0 bases, with 9 bases spanning the gap. The CDR3 consists of 14 residues. The germline CDR1 and CDR2 sequences are SGHTA and FQGNSA. CDR3 sequence: CASSPEASGNTIYF. As DNA, the CDR3 is TGTGCCAGCAGTCCTGAGGCCTCTGGAAACACCATATATTTT.

The chain has TRBV5-1 and TRBJ2-1; 8 nucleotides align to TRBD2. V lost 1 base to trimming and J lost 6 bases; unmatched junction nucleotides: 12. The CDR3 runs to 17 residues. CDR1 is SGHRS, CDR2 YFSETQ, per germline. This chain's CDR3 is CASSLSPPGLGGNEQFF. The DNA of the CDR3 is TGCGCCAGCAGCTTGAGTCCGCCGGGACTAGGGGGCAATGAGCAGTTCTTC.

The chain has TRBV28 and TRBJ1-5; maybe TRBD1 (6 bases). The CDR3 sequence is 18 residues long. The V gene lost 1 base and the J gene lost 1 base, with 17 bases spanning the gap. The germline gives CDR1 MDHEN, CDR2 SYDVKM. CDR3 bases: TGTGCCAGCAGTTTATTAAGGGGGACGAGTATAAGCAATCAGCCCCAGCATTTT. It codes for CASSLLRGTSISNQPQHF.

The CDR3 region has the DNA TGCAGCGTTGGGACAGGGGCCTATCAGCCCCAGCATTTT. Translated, it gives CSVGTGAYQPQHF. V is TRBV29-1 and J is TRBJ1-5; TRBD1 matches at 9 bases. With 4 bases clipped from V and 5 bases from J, the junction kept 3 bases outside the gene matches. The germline CDR1 and CDR2 sequences are SQVTM and ANQGSEA. This CDR3 region has 13 residues.

The chain joins TRBV6-5 to TRBJ1-2; 8 nucleotides agree with TRBD1. V dropped 10 bases and J dropped 6; count of bases not matched to a gene: 13. Germline V gene sequence: CDR1 MNHEY, CDR2 SVGAGI. The CDR3 is made up of 14 amino acids. The CDR3 DNA reads as TGTGCCACCCAACCGGGACAGGCTTTCAATGGCTACACCTTC. It yields the protein CATQPGQAFNGYTF.

V gene TRBV5-1 combines with J gene TRBJ1-1; D perhaps matches TRBD1 (5 bases). Germline lookup yields CDR1 SGHRS and CDR2 YFSETQ. The CDR3 runs to 13 residues. The V and J ends lost 2 bases and 8 bases respectively, with 13 bases between them. The CDR3 DNA reads TGCGCCAGCAGCTTTTTAATGGGGGGAGAAGCTTTCTTT. Translated, it gives CASSFLMGGEAFF.

The chain links TRBV4-2 to TRBJ2-2, with 7 bases aligning to TRBD2. V shed 4 bases and J 0 bases; nucleotides not matched to a gene: 8. This CDR3 is built from 17 residues. Germline-derived CDR1 and CDR2 are LGHNA and YNFKEQ. The CDR3 region has the DNA TGTGCCAGCAGCCTCGGTCTAGCGGCCCCGAACACCGGGGAGCTGTTTTTT. Translation gives CASSLGLAAPNTGELFF.

J is TRBJ1-5 and V is TRBV6-5; a possible D gene is TRBD1 (5 bases). Per germline, CDR1 MNHEY and CDR2 SVGAGI. Trimming stripped 8 bases from V and 0 bases from J, with 11 bases between. The CDR3 has 14 residues. CDR3 loop: CASSGWDSNQPQHF. The CDR3 DNA follows: TGTGCCAGCTCAGGGTGGGATAGCAATCAGCCCCAGCATTTT.

This chain uses TRBV7-2 with TRBJ1-4; D is perhaps TRBD1 (6 bases). The V end was cut by 4 bases, the J end by 7 bases, with 19 bases between. From germline, CDR1 is SGHTA and CDR2 FQGNSA. The CDR3 length is 16 residues. The CDR3 nucleotides are TGTGCCAGCAGCTCACAAACAGGGCTAAACTTTGAAAAACTGTTTTTT. This gives the protein CASSSQTGLNFEKLFF.

J is TRBJ1-2 and V is TRBV12-3 or TRBV12-4, with 7 bases that match TRBD1. The CDR3 extends over 12 amino acids. The junction had 5 bases not matched to a gene; V was cut back by 5 bases and J by 8 bases. The CDR3, as DNA: TGTGCCAGCAGTGGGACAGTTCGGGGCTACACCTTC. It translates to CASSGTVRGYTF.

The chain has TRBV3-1 (or the pseudogene TRBV3-2) and TRBJ1-5; TRBD1 aligns across 8 bases. V was clipped by 9 bases and J by 4 bases; unmatched bases: 2. The CDR3 consists of 12 residues. Looked up from germline, CDR1 is LGHDT and CDR2 is YNNKEL (reference sequence). The CDR3 is CASRQGNQPQHF. The CDR3 DNA is TGTGCCAGTAGACAGGGGAATCAGCCCCAGCATTTT.

The DNA for the CDR3 is TGTGCCAGCACCAACAGTGGGGAGCTGTTTTTT. Translation gives CASTNSGELFF. V and J are TRBV2 and TRBJ2-2; D unresolved. The CDR3 covers 11 residues. Germline V lookup: CDR1 SNHLY, CDR2 FYNNEI. The V and J ends lost 7 bases and 8 bases respectively, with 8 bases between them.

The CDR3 DNA reads TGTGCCAGCAGCCGACGGACTAGCGGGAGGGCTAGCACAGATACGCAGTATTTT. Its protein is CASSRRTSGRASTDTQYF. The chain couples TRBV11-2 to TRBJ2-3; 15 nucleotides match TRBD2. This CDR3 has 18 amino acids. V shed 5 bases and J 0 bases; nucleotides not matched to a gene: 6. Germline lookup yields CDR1 SGHAT and CDR2 FQNNGV.

This chain uses TRBV6-5 with TRBJ1-6, with D perhaps matching TRBD1 (5 bases). CDR3 length: 15 amino acids. V was cut by 0 bases and J by 9 bases, with 12 bases left in between. Germline V gene lookup returns CDR1 MNHEY and CDR2 SVGAGI. The CDR3 region is CASSYSQGRTSPLHF. Written as DNA, the CDR3 is TGTGCCAGCAGTTACTCGCAGGGTAGGACTTCACCCCTCCACTTT.

J is TRBJ1-1 and V is TRBV7-8, with D possibly TRBD1 on 5 matching bases. The CDR3 runs 13 residues. V was cut by 3 bases and J by 12 bases, with 17 bases left in between. In germline, CDR1 is SGHVS, CDR2 FQNEAQ. The chain's CDR3 is CASSFLQGATPFF. The CDR3 DNA follows: TGTGCCAGCAGCTTCCTCCAAGGGGCGACGCCTTTCTTT.

The chain has TRBV28 and TRBJ1-5; TRBD1 is a possible D gene (6 bases). The germline V gene has CDR1 MDHEN and CDR2 SYDVKM. With 4 bases removed from V and 3 bases from J, the gap between germline ends came to 19 bases. The CDR3 consists of 17 residues. CDR3 loop: CASSSSRRTDANQPQHF. In nucleotides, the CDR3 is TGTGCCAGCAGTTCCTCACGTCGGACAGACGCCAATCAGCCCCAGCATTTT.